Listed below are T cell receptor beta chains from one sample, sequenced in a study of T cell repertoires in ileal Crohn's disease. Using immunoSEQ multiplex PCR, the repertoire was profiled, and TCRdb retains in-frame clones only, with some absent. This table holds roughly 2,000 clones, roughly nine tenths found once. Sequencing was carried out using ileal tissue. These receptors all come from an adult with Crohn's disease. Each CDR3 is given with its conserved first and last residue. The D gene is left open where the match is weak. Clone size is given for some rows only: seen once, a few or many times, or a class if the clone is expanded.

D | size | J | V | DNA | CDR3
TRBD1 | - | TRBJ2-1 | TRBV7-3 | TGTGCCAGCAGCAAGTACCGGGACAGGAGTTCCTACAATGAGCAGTTCTTC | CASSKYRDRSSYNEQFF
- | once | TRBJ2-2 | TRBV5-5 | TGTGCCAGCAGCTTGGACATGACCGGGGAGCTGTTTTTT | CASSLDMTGELFF
TRBD1 | - | TRBJ2-6 | TRBV7-2 | TGTGCCAGCAGTCAACAGGGGGCCCTTAGCTCTGGGGCCAACGTCCTGACTTTC | CASSQQGALSSGANVLTF
TRBD1 | - | TRBJ1-6 | TRBV19 | TGTGCCAGTAGTAGGCGACAGGGGGCCAAGAATTCACCCCTCCACTTT | CASSRRQGAKNSPLHF
- | once | TRBJ1-1 | TRBV20-1 | TGCAGTGCTGGAAGGGGCGAGGAAGCTTTCTTT | CSAGRGEEAFF
- | - | TRBJ1-5 | TRBV10-3 | TGTGCCATCAGTGAGTGGTCAATCCCTAACTGGGACATCCGTCAGCCCCAGCATTTT | CAISEWSIPNWDIRQPQHF
- | - | TRBJ2-3 | TRBV6-5 | TGTGCCAGCAGGCGGGGACCGGGCAGCACAGATACGCAGTATTTT | CASRRGPGSTDTQYF
TRBD1 | - | TRBJ2-5 | TRBV29-1 | TGCAGCGTTCGTGACAGGGTTCGGCAAGAGACCCAGTACTTC | CSVRDRVRQETQYF
TRBD1 | few | TRBJ1-1 | TRBV10-3 | TGTGCCACCTCCGAGACAGGGGAAAGGAACACTGAAGCTTTCTTT | CATSETGERNTEAFF
TRBD1 | - | TRBJ1-1 | TRBV4-2 | TGTGCCAGCAGCCAAGAAGTAGGGACAGAGAACACTGAAGCTTTCTTT | CASSQEVGTENTEAFF
- | - | TRBJ1-1 | TRBV18 | TGTGCCAGCTCACCAACAGGAGGGAGGACTGAAGCTTTCTTT | CASSPTGGRTEAFF
TRBD1 | - | TRBJ1-2 | TRBV11-2 | TGTGCCAGCAGCGTTGGGACAGGTAGTGGCTACACCTTC | CASSVGTGSGYTF
TRBD2 | - | TRBJ2-1 | TRBV7-3 | TGTGCCAGCGGAGACGGGAGGAGCTCCTACAATGAGCAGTTCTTC | CASGDGRSSYNEQFF
TRBD2 | - | TRBJ2-1 | TRBV9 | TGTGCCAGCAGCGTAACGGGGGGTTACTCCTACAATGAGCAGTTCTTC | CASSVTGGYSYNEQFF
TRBD2 | once | TRBJ2-3 | TRBV12-5 | TGTGCTAGTGGGACGGGGGGATCAGATACGCAGTATTTT | CASGTGGSDTQYF